The T cell receptor (beta chain) described here comes from a study of T cells in Graves' hyperthyroidism and ophthalmopathy. There were TCR beta CDR3 regions amplified from RNA transcripts. In the first-round RT-PCR of the TCR CDR3, the HTBI primer set was used. MiXCR was run by TCRdb on the multiplex PCR reads, yielding one entry per CDR3 protein. This table has 500,000 to 750,000 distinct CDR3 sequences, 15% to 17% appearing once. In the case of this clonotype: Its antigen is not known.

Study outcomes and limitations: In blood, most of the thyroid clonotypes expanded above 0.001 were also present.

The V end was cut by 1 base, the J end by 0 bases, with 10 bases between. Germline V gene lookup returns CDR1 KGHSH and CDR2 LQKENI. CDR3 length: 16 residues. The TCR was taken from a woman in her twenties or thirties with Graves' hyperthyroidism. Sequencing was performed on blood. This chain connects TRBV18 to TRBJ2-4; D ambiguous. The CDR3 nucleotides read TGTGCCAGCTCACCACTAAAAACTGAAGCCAAAAACATTCAGTACTTC. Its protein is CASSPLKTEAKNIQYF.